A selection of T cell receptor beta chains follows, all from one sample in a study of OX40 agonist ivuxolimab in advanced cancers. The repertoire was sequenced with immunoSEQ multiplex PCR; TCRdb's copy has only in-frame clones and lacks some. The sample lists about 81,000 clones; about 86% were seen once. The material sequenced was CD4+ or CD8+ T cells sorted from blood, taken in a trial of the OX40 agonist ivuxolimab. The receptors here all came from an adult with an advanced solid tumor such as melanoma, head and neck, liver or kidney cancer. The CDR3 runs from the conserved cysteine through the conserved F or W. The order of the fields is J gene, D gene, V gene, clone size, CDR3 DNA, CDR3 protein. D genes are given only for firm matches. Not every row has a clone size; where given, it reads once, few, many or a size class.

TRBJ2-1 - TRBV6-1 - TGTGCCAGCAGTGAAGCGCTTGAGGGAGGAGATGAGCAGTTCTTC CASSEALEGGDEQFF
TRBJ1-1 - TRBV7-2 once TGTGCCAGCAGCTTAGCCCCCTCGACTGAAGCTTTCTTT CASSLAPSTEAFF
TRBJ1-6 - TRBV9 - TGTGCCAGCAGCCCGCCGGGAGGGCCCCTCCACTTT CASSPPGGPLHF
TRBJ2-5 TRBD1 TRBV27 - TGTGCCAGCAGTTTAGGAACAGGGGGCAGGTGGGGAGAGACCCAGTACTTC CASSLGTGGRWGETQYF
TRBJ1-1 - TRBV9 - TGTGCCAGCAGCGTTACGGCGACGGCGAACACTGAAGCTTTCTTT CASSVTATANTEAFF
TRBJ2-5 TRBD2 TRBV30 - TGTGCCTGGAGTGTAACGGGGGGGACCCAGTACTTC CAWSVTGGTQYF
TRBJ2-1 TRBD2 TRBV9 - TGTGCCAGCAGCGCGGTAGCGGGAGTAGGTGACAATGAGCAGTTCTTC CASSAVAGVGDNEQFF
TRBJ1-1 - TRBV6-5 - TGTGCCAGCAGTTACAGGGGAGTAGAAGCTTTCTTT CASSYRGVEAFF
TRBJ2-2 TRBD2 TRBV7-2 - TGTGCCAGCAGCAACCCTGGAGTAGCGGGAACCGGGGAGCTGTTTTTT CASSNPGVAGTGELFF
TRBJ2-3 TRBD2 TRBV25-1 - TGTGCCAGCACCCCGGGAGGAACGCAGTATTTT CASTPGGTQYF
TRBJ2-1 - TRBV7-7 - TGTGCCAGCAGCCCGTCAGGGACCTCCTACAATGAGCAGTTCTTC CASSPSGTSYNEQFF